Sequencing of this TCR beta chain was carried out in a study of blood T cell repertoires in COVID-19. The CDR3 is 13 residues long. V was clipped by 4 bases and J by 4 bases; unmatched bases: 3. The V gene's germline CDR1 is SGHAT and CDR2 FQNNGV. Clones were read by immunoSEQ multiplex PCR, and TCRdb kept only the in-frame ones, dropping some. This sample has some 310,000 clones, with roughly 90% found just once. This sequence joins TRBV11-2 and TRBJ1-2, with 7 bases fitting TRBD1. The origin of this receptor is a woman aged 25 to 45 who had recovered from COVID-19. Sequencing input: PBMCs or T cells enriched from blood (not recorded which). The CDR3 spells CASSSTGTYGYTF. The DNA of the CDR3 is TGTGCCAGCAGCTCGACAGGGACCTATGGCTACACCTTC.